This TCR beta chain was sequenced for a study of cytomegalovirus exposure and HLA in healthy donors. This CDR3 is 15 amino acids long. Trimming cost V 3 bases and J 8 bases; bases outside gene matches: 1. From germline, CDR1 is LNHDA and CDR2 SQIVND (reference sequence). PCR primers comprised 60 Vbeta and 13 Jbeta primers. Profiling relied on immunoSEQ multiplex PCR, and the TCRdb table lists in-frame clones only, not all of them. The sample lists over 150,000 clones; 75% to 85% were seen once. Participants comprised healthy donors of bone marrow. Sample: PBMCs. The receptor was derived from a woman in her forties or fifties in good health and CMV-seropositive. This chain connects TRBV19 to TRBJ2-1; 16 bases are a match to TRBD2. CDR3 coding DNA: TGTGCCAGTAGTATCGGGACTAGCGGGAGGGATGAGCAGTTCTTC. Encoded protein: CASSIGTSGRDEQFF.